The 21 T cell receptor beta chains below all came from one sample that was sequenced in a study of molecular identifiers for immune sequencing clone quantification. TCRdb used MiXCR to reprocess the PCR reads, holding one entry per CDR3 protein. The sample has 300,000 to 400,000 distinct CDR3 sequences, roughly a quarter seen once. Sequencing input: naive CD8+ T cells from blood, with Jurkat cell RNA spiked in. Specified subset: FACS-sorted CD8+CD4-CCR7+CD45RA+ naive T cells. The receptors were gathered from a human donor in good health. Some libraries in this study had Jurkat cell RNA spiked in.

There are many counts of this clonotype. The chain is built from TRBV12-3 or TRBV12-4 and TRBJ2-7, with D possibly being TRBD1 (6 bases). The CDR3 totals 15 residues. V lost 5 bases and J lost 0, with 14 bases in between. The CDR3 coding sequence is TGTGCCAGCAGTCCGGGACAAACACCCTCCTACGAGCAGTACTTC. Translated: CASSPGQTPSYEQYF.

About this clonotype itself: One end of the junction fails to match germline, which may point to a read error. For the CDR3, the DNA is TGTGCCAGCAGATTAAATCCAGGACAGAACACCGGGGAGCTGTTTTTT. Its translation: CASRLNPGQNTGELFF. The J gene is TRBJ2-2, the V gene TRBV7-3; D is possibly TRBD1 (5 bases). The CDR3 spans 16 residues. Germline V gene data show CDR1 as SGHTA and CDR2 as FQGTGA.

This clonotype showed up many times. The chain uses TRBV6-2 or TRBV6-3 and TRBJ2-7; D could derive from TRBD1 or TRBD2 (5 bases each). The CDR3 is made up of 14 amino acids. Germline CDR1 and CDR2: MNHEY and SVGEGT. Trimming cost V 7 bases and J 2 bases, with 15 bases left between them. Here the CDR3 DNA reads TGTGCCAGCATCAACCGGGACGGGACCTACGAGCAGTACTTC. Amino acid sequence: CASINRDGTYEQYF.

The gene calls are TRBV7-9 and TRBJ2-5; 8 positions agree with TRBD2. The germline V gene encodes CDR1 SEHNR and CDR2 FQNEAQ (reference sequence). V was clipped by 5 bases and J by 2 bases; unmatched bases: 7. The CDR3 spans 15 residues. This CDR3 reads CASSIKGLGQETQYF. DNA of the CDR3: TGTGCCAGCAGCATAAAGGGACTAGGACAAGAGACCCAGTACTTC.

This clonotype was observed a few times. DNA for the CDR3: TGTGCCAGCAGTTACTCGATGGCTTCAGTCGGAAAAAACATTCAGTACTTC. Translated, it gives CASSYSMASVGKNIQYF. V and J are TRBV6-5 and TRBJ2-4; D is ambiguous. V lost 0 bases and J lost 4, with 16 bases in between. Germline V gene lookup returns CDR1 MNHEY and CDR2 SVGAGI. This CDR3 has 17 amino acids.

At least ten counts were recorded for this clonotype. This chain uses TRBV9 with TRBJ2-5; D uncertain. This CDR3 has 13 amino acids. V lost 4 bases, J lost 3 bases, and 10 bases lay in between. Germline V gene sequence: CDR1 SGDLS, CDR2 YYNGEE. CDR3 amino acids: CASSNILEETQYF. CDR3 in DNA: TGTGCCAGCAGCAACATTTTAGAAGAGACCCAGTACTTC.

The chain employs TRBV4-2 and TRBJ2-7; weak D call: TRBD2 (5 bases). The CDR3 totals 16 residues. The V gene lost 0 bases and the J gene lost 7 bases, with 19 bases spanning the gap. The germline CDR1 and CDR2 sequences are LGHNA and YNFKEQ. CDR3 loop: CASSQDRSGATGEQYF. CDR3 DNA sequence: TGTGCCAGCAGCCAAGATCGGAGCGGTGCTACGGGGGAGCAGTACTTC.

This clonotype was picked up many times. V is TRBV7-9 and J is TRBJ2-2; D may be TRBD1 (6 bases). Trimming cost V 5 bases and J 1 base, with 11 bases left between them. The CDR3 extends over 15 amino acids. Germline loops: CDR1 SEHNR, CDR2 FQNEAQ (reference sequence). The CDR3 DNA reads TGTGCCAGCAGCCCTGGGACAAAGAACACCGGGGAGCTGTTTTTT. Its translation: CASSPGTKNTGELFF.

This clonotype has at least ten counts. The chain uses TRBV28 and TRBJ2-3, with D perhaps being TRBD1 or TRBD2 (6 bases each). Germline CDR1 MDHEN, CDR2 SYDVKM. Trimming took off 6 bases at V and 5 bases at J, with 18 bases between the two ends. The CDR3 spans 15 residues. CDR3 protein: CASRGEGGVRDTQYF. The CDR3 DNA is TGTGCCAGCAGAGGAGAGGGGGGCGTTAGAGATACGCAGTATTTT.

This clonotype has just a few counts. The J gene is TRBJ2-7, the V gene TRBV20-1; the D gene is possibly TRBD2 (6 bases). This CDR3 spans 14 amino acids. Per germline, CDR1 DFQATT and CDR2 SNEGSKA (reference sequence). The V gene lost 6 bases and the J gene lost 3 bases, with 18 bases spanning the gap. This CDR3 reads CSAPSTGSYYEQYF. The CDR3 DNA sequence: TGCAGTGCACCCAGTACCGGGAGCTACTACGAGCAGTACTTC.

The sample holds a few counts of this clonotype. V and J are TRBV14 and TRBJ2-2, with D hard to call. CDR3 length: 15 amino acids. The V gene lost 1 base and the J gene lost 5 bases, with 11 bases spanning the gap. Per the germline V gene, CDR1 is SGHDN and CDR2 is FVKESK. CDR3 bases: TGTGCCAGCAGCCAAGTTTTAGGGTTAACCGGGGAGCTGTTTTTT. This encodes CASSQVLGLTGELFF.

Comment on this clonotype: A single base separates this from a much larger clone, so it may be a read error. The rearrangement joins TRBV5-3 to TRBJ2-4; TRBD1 agrees at 7 bases. TRBV5-3 is identified as an open reading frame with a role that is uncertain. CDR3 length: 17 amino acids. V trimming: 8 bases; J trimming: 1 base; junction bases outside the gene matches: 15. The CDR3 sequence: CASSHYTGVDAKNIQYF. The CDR3 DNA reads as TGTGCCAGCAGCCACTACACAGGGGTAGATGCCAAAAACATTCAGTACTTC.

This clonotype showed up many times. The chain carries TRBV6-5 and TRBJ1-1; D remains ambiguous. The CDR3 extends over 15 amino acids. Germline assignment: CDR1 MNHEY and CDR2 SVGAGI. The V end was cut by 6 bases, the J end by 1 base, with 15 bases between. CDR3 sequence reads: CASRTAASRNTEAFF. DNA of the CDR3: TGTGCCAGCAGAACAGCCGCTTCAAGGAACACTGAAGCTTTCTTT.

The chain's CDR3 is CATSRAATQETQYF. The CDR3 DNA is TGTGCCACCAGCAGAGCCGCCACCCAAGAGACCCAGTACTTC. This chain joins TRBV15 and TRBJ2-5; no clear D gene. Trimming took off 1 base at V and 1 base at J, with 7 bases between the two ends. The CDR3 consists of 14 residues. Germline CDR1 LNHNV, CDR2 YYDKDF (reference sequence).

The CDR3 here is CSARPREGQAYNYGYTF. DNA of the CDR3: TGCAGTGCACGTCCCAGGGAGGGCCAAGCTTATAACTATGGCTACACCTTC. The V and J genes are TRBV20-1 and TRBJ1-2; perhaps TRBD1 as D (5 bases). From germline, CDR1 is DFQATT and CDR2 SNEGSKA (reference sequence). This CDR3 comprises 17 residues. V was trimmed by 6 bases and J by 1 base, leaving 24 bases between them.

In its sample, this clonotype was seen many times. The rearrangement joins TRBV28 to TRBJ2-7; D is perhaps TRBD2 (5 bases). The CDR3 has 12 amino acids. V was cut by 7 bases and J by 2 bases, with 9 bases left in between. The V gene's germline CDR1 is MDHEN and CDR2 SYDVKM. In nucleotides, the CDR3 is TGTGCCAGCAACGAGGGAACCTACGAGCAGTACTTC. This encodes CASNEGTYEQYF.

This clonotype appeared many times. The chain links TRBV28 to TRBJ1-1; D gene ambiguous. The CDR3 sequence is 12 residues long. In germline, CDR1 is MDHEN, CDR2 SYDVKM. V was trimmed by 5 bases and J by 0 bases, leaving 4 bases between them. CDR3 loop: CASSPLNTEAFF. DNA of the CDR3: TGTGCCAGCAGTCCTCTGAACACTGAAGCTTTCTTT.

The gene calls are TRBV2 and TRBJ2-3; no firm D call. Germline-derived CDR1 and CDR2 are SNHLY and FYNNEI. V was pared by 3 bases and J by 5 bases, with 18 bases between. This CDR3 comprises 16 residues. The CDR3 sequence is CASSENESDALDTQYF. CDR3 coding DNA: TGTGCCAGCAGTGAGAATGAGTCGGACGCACTAGATACGCAGTATTTT.

This clonotype was observed a few times. The genes are TRBV27 and TRBJ2-3, with 9 bases that match TRBD2. Germline CDR1 MNHEY, CDR2 SMNVEV (reference sequence). The V segment lost 5 bases and the J segment 5 bases; nucleotides outside the gene matches: 8. The CDR3 has 15 amino acids. The CDR3, as DNA: TGTGCCAGCAGTGGGACTAGCTCCCCGGGAGATACGCAGTATTTT. It translates to CASSGTSSPGDTQYF.

As to this clonotype: A read error may explain this, as a much larger clone is one base away. The CDR3 is CASGTSDDTQYF. CDR3 sequence (DNA): TGTGCCAGTGGGACTAGCGACGATACGCAGTATTTT. The chain employs TRBV7-9 and TRBJ2-3; 10 nucleotides line up with TRBD2. The CDR3 totals 12 residues. Losses at the gene ends were 9 bases for V and 6 bases for J; bases not matched to a gene: 3. The germline V gene encodes CDR1 SEHNR and CDR2 FQNEAQ (reference sequence). The whole variable domain, filled in from reference TRBV7-9 and TRBJ2-3, reads DTGVSQNPRHKITKRGQNVTFRCDPISEHNRLYWYRQTLGQGPEFLTYFQNEAQLEKSRLLSDRFSAERPKGSFSTLEIQRTEQGDSAMYLCASGTSDDTQYFGPGTRLTVL.

This clonotype came up a few times. This sequence joins TRBV7-6 and TRBJ2-5; D uncertain. This CDR3 has 15 amino acids. The V gene lost 0 bases and the J gene lost 1 base, with 9 bases spanning the gap. CDR1 and CDR2 (germline): SGHVS, FNYEAQ. The CDR3 DNA reads TGTGCCAGCAGCTTAGCTCTGGCAAGCCAAGAGACCCAGTACTTC. Translation gives CASSLALASQETQYF.